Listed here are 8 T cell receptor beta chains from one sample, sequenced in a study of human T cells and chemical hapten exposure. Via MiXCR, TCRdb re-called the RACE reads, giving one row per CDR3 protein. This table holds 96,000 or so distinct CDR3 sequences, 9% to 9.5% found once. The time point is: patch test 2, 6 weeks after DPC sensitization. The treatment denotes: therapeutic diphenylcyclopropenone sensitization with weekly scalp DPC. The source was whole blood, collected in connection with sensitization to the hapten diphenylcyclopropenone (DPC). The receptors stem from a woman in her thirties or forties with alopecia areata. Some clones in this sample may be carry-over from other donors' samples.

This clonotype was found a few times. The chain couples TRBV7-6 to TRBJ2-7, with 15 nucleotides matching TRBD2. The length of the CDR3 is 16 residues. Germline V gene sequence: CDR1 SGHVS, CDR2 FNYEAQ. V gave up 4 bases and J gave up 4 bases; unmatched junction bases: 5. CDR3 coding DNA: TGTGCCAGCAGCTCCCAAGGGACTAGCGGGAGGTACGAGCAGTACTTC. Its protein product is CASSSQGTSGRYEQYF.

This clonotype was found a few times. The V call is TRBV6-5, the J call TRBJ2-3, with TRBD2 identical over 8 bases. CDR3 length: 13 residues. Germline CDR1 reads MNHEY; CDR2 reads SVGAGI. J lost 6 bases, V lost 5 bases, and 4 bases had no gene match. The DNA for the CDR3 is TGTGCCAGCAGTAGCGGGAGAGGCGATACGCAGTATTTT. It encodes CASSSGRGDTQYF.

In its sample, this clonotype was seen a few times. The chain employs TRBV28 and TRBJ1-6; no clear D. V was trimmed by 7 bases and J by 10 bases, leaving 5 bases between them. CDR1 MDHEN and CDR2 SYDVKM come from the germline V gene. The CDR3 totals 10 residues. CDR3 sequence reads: CASIPSPLHF. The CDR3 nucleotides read TGTGCCAGCATCCCCTCACCCCTCCACTTT.

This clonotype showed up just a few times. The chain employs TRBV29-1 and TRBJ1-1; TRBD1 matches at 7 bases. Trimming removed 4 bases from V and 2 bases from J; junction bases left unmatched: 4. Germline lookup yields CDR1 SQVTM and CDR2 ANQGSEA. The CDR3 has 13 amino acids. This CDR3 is CSVGHRGNTEAFF. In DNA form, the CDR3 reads TGCAGCGTTGGCCACAGGGGAAACACTGAAGCTTTCTTT.

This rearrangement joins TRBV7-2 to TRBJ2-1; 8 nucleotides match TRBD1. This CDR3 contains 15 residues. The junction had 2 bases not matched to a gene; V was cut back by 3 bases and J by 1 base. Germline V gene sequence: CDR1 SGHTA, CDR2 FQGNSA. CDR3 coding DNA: TGTGCCAGCAGCTTCGACAGGGGATCCTACAATGAGCAGTTCTTC. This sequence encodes CASSFDRGSYNEQFF. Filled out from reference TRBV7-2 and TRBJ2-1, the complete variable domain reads GAGVSQSPSNKVTEKGKDVELRCDPISGHTALYWYRQSLGQGLEFLIYFQGNSAPDKSGLPSDRFSAERTGGSVSTLTIQRTQQEDSAVYLCASSFDRGSYNEQFFGPGTRLTVL.

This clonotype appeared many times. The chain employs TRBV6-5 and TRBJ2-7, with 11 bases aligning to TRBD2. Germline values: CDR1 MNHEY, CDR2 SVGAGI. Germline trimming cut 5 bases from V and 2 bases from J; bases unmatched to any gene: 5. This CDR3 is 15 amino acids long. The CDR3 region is CASSPGTSGTYEQYF. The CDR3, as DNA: TGTGCCAGCAGTCCGGGGACTAGCGGCACCTACGAGCAGTACTTC.

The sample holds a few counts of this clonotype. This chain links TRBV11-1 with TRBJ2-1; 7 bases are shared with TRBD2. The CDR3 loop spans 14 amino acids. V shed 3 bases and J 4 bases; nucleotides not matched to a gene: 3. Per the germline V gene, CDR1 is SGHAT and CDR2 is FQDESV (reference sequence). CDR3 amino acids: CASSFDSGYNEQFF. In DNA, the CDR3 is TGTGCCAGCAGCTTCGATAGCGGGTACAATGAGCAGTTCTTC.

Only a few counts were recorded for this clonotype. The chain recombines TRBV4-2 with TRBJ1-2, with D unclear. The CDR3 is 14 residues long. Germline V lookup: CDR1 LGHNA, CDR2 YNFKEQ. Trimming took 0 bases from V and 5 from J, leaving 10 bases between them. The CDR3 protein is CASSQDRTAYGYTF. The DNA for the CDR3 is TGTGCCAGCAGCCAAGATAGGACTGCGTATGGCTACACCTTC.